These 25 T cell receptor beta chains were all obtained from the same sample, sequenced in a study of metastatic and nonmetastatic thyroid tumors. Each patient came to thyroid surgery without any prior treatment (of any kind). MiXCR was used by TCRdb to re-call the PCR reads. The sample consists of around 34,000 clones, 16% of them appearing once. Sequenced sample: blood. The receptor source for this set is a female donor with papillary thyroid cancer or a benign thyroid nodule (not recorded which). Some clones in this sample may be carry-over from other donors' samples.

This clone has a handful of counts. V gene TRBV6-1 combines with J gene TRBJ2-7; no definite D call. The CDR3 contains 15 residues. Germline CDR1 and CDR2: MNHNS and SASEGT. The V end lost 9 bases, the J end lost 0 bases, and 18 bases lay between the germline ends. The CDR3 DNA reads TGTGCCAGTAGTTCCGACACCTGTAGCTCCTACGAGCAGTACTTC. Translating it yields CASSSDTCSSYEQYF.

This clone was counted at least ten times. The CDR3 is CASSPHRTGVNEQYF. Here the CDR3 DNA reads TGTGCCAGCTCACCGCATAGGACAGGGGTGAACGAGCAGTACTTC. This chain uses TRBV18 with TRBJ2-7; 9 nucleotides align to TRBD1. Germline CDR1 KGHSH, CDR2 LQKENI. The CDR3 spans 15 residues. Trimming removed 3 bases from V and 5 bases from J; junction bases left unmatched: 8.

This clone was detected only once. V and J are TRBV20-1 and TRBJ1-1, with D possibly TRBD1 on 5 matching bases. With 0 bases removed from V and 0 bases from J, the gap between germline ends came to 8 bases. CDR3 length: 14 residues. Germline V gene data show CDR1 as DFQATT and CDR2 as SNEGSKA (reference sequence). The CDR3 coding sequence is TGCAGTGCTAGAGATGTCAGGGTGAACACTGAAGCTTTCTTT. Amino acid sequence: CSARDVRVNTEAFF.

This clone occurred many times. At one end, the junction sequence differs from germline, possibly due to a read error. Other DNA sequences in the same sample also yield this CDR3. The rearrangement joins TRBV5-1 to TRBJ2-5; D is possibly TRBD1 or TRBD2 (5 bases each). Germline V gives CDR1 SGHRS, CDR2 YFSETQ. The CDR3 totals 14 residues. CDR3 nucleotide sequence: TGTGCCAGCAGCTTGGAGTGGGGACGAGAGACCCAGTACTTC. It translates to CASSLEWGRETQYF.

There are a few counts of this clone. A read error may explain this, as a much larger clone is one base away. V usage is TRBV11-1 and J usage is TRBJ2-3; D is possibly TRBD2 (6 bases). Germline V gives CDR1 SGHAT, CDR2 FQDESV (reference sequence). The CDR3 loop spans 15 amino acids. CDR3: CVSSRTGGVSDTQYF. The CDR3, as DNA: TGTGTCAGCAGCCGGACTGGAGGGGTTTCAGATACGCAGTATTTT. The full variable domain, completed using reference TRBV11-1 and TRBJ2-3, is EAEVAQSPRYKITEKSQAVAFWCDPISGHATLYWYRQILGQGPELLVQFQDESVVDDSQLPKDRFSAERLKGVDSTLKIQPAELGDSAMYLCVSSRTGGVSDTQYFGPGTRLTVL.

The chain uses TRBV4-1 and TRBJ1-6; the D gene is possibly TRBD1 (5 bases). The CDR3 is 14 amino acids. The ends were cut back, 4 bases at V and 4 bases at J, with 8 bases in the middle. Looked up from germline, CDR1 is MGHRA and CDR2 is YSYEKL. The CDR3 region is CASSPGTYNSPLHF. As DNA, the CDR3 is TGCGCCAGCAGCCCGGGGACTTATAATTCACCCCTCCACTTT.

In its sample, this clone was seen many times. The genes are TRBV3-1 and TRBJ1-4; 11 positions agree with TRBD1. Germline lookup yields CDR1 LGHDT and CDR2 YNNKEL (reference sequence). Trimming removed 5 bases from V and 7 bases from J; junction bases left unmatched: 6. CDR3 length: 15 residues. The CDR3 loop is CASSARGTGGEKLFF. In DNA, the CDR3 is TGTGCCAGCAGCGCAAGAGGGACAGGGGGTGAAAAACTGTTTTTT.

Only a few counts were recorded for this clone. A much larger clone lies a single base off, so this may be a read error. The same CDR3 is also encoded by other DNA sequences in this sample. This chain connects TRBV7-6 to TRBJ2-6, with a tentative D call TRBD1 (5 bases). From germline, CDR1 is SGHVS and CDR2 FNYEAQ. CDR3 length equals 18 residues. CDR3: CASSPGPRTSSGANVLTF. The CDR3 DNA follows: TGTGCCAGCAGCCCAGGCCCCAGGACGAGCTCTGGGGCCAACGTCCTTACTTTC.

This clone showed up just a few times. Its ends do not fully match the called genes, so a read error is possible. The genes are TRBV6-1 and TRBJ2-7, with unresolved D. Germline V CDR1 and CDR2: MNHNS, SASEGT. The CDR3 has 11 residues. CDR3 protein: CACRSNYEQCF. The CDR3 coding sequence is TGTGCATGTAGGTCAAACTACGAGCAGTGCTTC.

V usage is TRBV2 and J usage is TRBJ2-7; the D is unclear. Germline-derived CDR1 and CDR2 are SNHLY and FYNNEI. The CDR3 has 12 residues. V lost 8 bases and J 6 bases, leaving 14 bases between the germline ends. The CDR3 nucleotides read TGTGCCAGCTACTCTTCGCTAGGCGAGCAGTACTTC. This encodes CASYSSLGEQYF. Full variable domain (outside the CDR3, taken from reference TRBV2 and TRBJ2-7): EPEVTQTPSHQVTQMGQEVILRCVPISNHLYFYWYRQILGQKVEFLVSFYNNEISEKSEIFDDQFSVERPDGSNFTLKIRSTKLEDSAMYFCASYSSLGEQYFGPGTRLTVT.

There are many counts of this clone. The chain has TRBV3-1 and TRBJ2-1; D possibly corresponds to TRBD2 (5 bases). CDR1 and CDR2 from the germline V gene are LGHDT and YNNKEL (reference sequence). V was trimmed by 5 bases and J by 10 bases, leaving 21 bases between them. This CDR3 contains 15 residues. The CDR3 DNA reads TGTGCCAGCAGCGAGGACTTCCTAATACCACGGGAGCAGTTCTTC. It codes for CASSEDFLIPREQFF.

This clone has a count of ten or more. The CDR3 DNA reads TGCGCCAGCAGCCTCAGGGGACAGGGGAACAATGAGCAGTTCTTC. It specifies CASSLRGQGNNEQFF. The chain is built from TRBV5-1 and TRBJ2-1; 10 bases are a match to TRBD1. Germline V gives CDR1 SGHRS, CDR2 YFSETQ. The CDR3 runs 15 residues. V dropped 4 bases and J dropped 5; count of bases not matched to a gene: 6.

The genes are TRBV20-1 and TRBJ1-5; D not resolved. This CDR3 is built from 13 residues. V lost 2 bases, J lost 3 bases, and 8 bases lay in between. Germline V gene sequence: CDR1 DFQATT, CDR2 SNEGSKA (reference sequence). Here the CDR3 DNA reads TGCAGTGCTAGAAAGGCCCTCAATCAGCCCCAGCATTTT. Translating it yields CSARKALNQPQHF.

This clone was recorded many times. This chain links TRBV7-9 with TRBJ2-1; D perhaps matches TRBD1 (6 bases). From germline, CDR1 is SEHNR and CDR2 FQNEAQ (reference sequence). Trimming left V 6 bases short and J 5 bases short, with 11 bases between. This CDR3 is built from 13 residues. This chain's CDR3 is CASRTTGNNEQFF. CDR3 sequence (DNA): TGTGCCAGCAGGACAACAGGGAACAATGAGCAGTTCTTC.

This clone was observed at least ten times. The rearrangement uses TRBV7-9 and TRBJ2-2, with D possibly matching TRBD1 (5 bases). Germline lookup yields CDR1 SEHNR and CDR2 FQNEAQ (reference sequence). This CDR3 is built from 15 residues. Trimming left V 5 bases short and J 3 bases short, with 13 bases between. The chain's CDR3 is CASSPLGQDTGELFF. The CDR3 region has the DNA TGTGCCAGCAGCCCCCTGGGGCAGGACACCGGGGAGCTGTTTTTT.

This clone has a count of ten or more. This chain joins TRBV5-1 and TRBJ1-1, with D possibly being TRBD1 (5 bases). Trimming stripped 4 bases from V and 1 base from J, with 11 bases between. CDR1 and CDR2 (germline): SGHRS, YFSETQ. The CDR3 loop spans 14 amino acids. The CDR3 sequence is CASSPFGGNTEAFF. As DNA, the CDR3 is TGCGCCAGCAGCCCATTCGGGGGGAACACTGAAGCTTTCTTT. Filled out from reference TRBV5-1 and TRBJ1-1, the complete variable domain reads KAGVTQTPRYLIKTRGQQVTLSCSPISGHRSVSWYQQTPGQGLQFLFEYFSETQRNKGNFPGRFSGRQFSNSRSEMNVSTLELGDSALYLCASSPFGGNTEAFFGQGTRLTVV.

The chain recombines TRBV25-1 with TRBJ2-2, with D possibly matching TRBD2 (5 bases). V lost 2 bases to trimming and J lost 6 bases, with 25 bases between them. This CDR3 contains 19 residues. Germline V gene sequence: CDR1 MGHDK, CDR2 SYGVNS. The CDR3 loop is CASSEQEVLAGGMAGELFF. The DNA for the CDR3 is TGTGCCAGCAGTGAACAAGAGGTGCTAGCCGGAGGCATGGCCGGGGAGCTGTTTTTT.

This clone was picked up many times. The chain combines TRBV5-1 with TRBJ2-2, with D perhaps matching TRBD1 (6 bases). The V end lost 2 bases, the J end lost 3 bases, and 8 bases lay between the germline ends. Germline V gene sequence: CDR1 SGHRS, CDR2 YFSETQ. The CDR3 consists of 14 residues. This chain's CDR3 is CASSFTGYTGELFF. CDR3 DNA sequence: TGCGCCAGCAGCTTTACAGGGTACACCGGGGAGCTGTTTTTT.

The sample holds a few counts of this clone. A much more abundant neighbour one base away suggests this may be a read error. The V gene is TRBV10-2, the J gene TRBJ2-3; the D gene is possibly TRBD1 (6 bases). The CDR3 loop spans 12 amino acids. Deletions cut 10 bases from V and 5 bases from J, with 13 bases between. Germline V gene lookup returns CDR1 WSHSY and CDR2 SAAADI. The CDR3 coding sequence is TGCGCCACCATTTCAGGGGAAGATACGCAGTATTTT. Protein sequence: CATISGEDTQYF.

This clone was recorded at least ten times. The genes are TRBV12-3 or TRBV12-4 and TRBJ2-7; a possible D gene is TRBD2 (5 bases). Between the trimmed V and J ends, which lost 1 base and 5 bases, there was a span of 12 bases. This CDR3 spans 14 amino acids. CDR3 bases: TGTGCCAGCAGTTTAGGCGAGGGTTCGCACGAGCAGTACTTC. This encodes CASSLGEGSHEQYF.

V and J are TRBV11-1 and TRBJ2-7; D unresolved. In germline, CDR1 is SGHAT, CDR2 FQDESV (reference sequence). This CDR3 contains 12 residues. The V end lost 5 bases, the J end lost 6 bases, and 11 bases lay between the germline ends. The chain's CDR3 is CASSGKVVEQYF. CDR3 DNA: TGTGCCAGCAGCGGAAAGGTAGTCGAGCAGTACTTC. The full variable domain, in which reference TRBV11-1 and TRBJ2-7 provide the parts outside the CDR3, is EAEVAQSPRYKITEKSQAVAFWCDPISGHATLYWYRQILGQGPELLVQFQDESVVDDSQLPKDRFSAERLKGVDSTLKIQPAELGDSAMYLCASSGKVVEQYFGPGTRLTVT.

This clone was recorded at least ten times. This sequence joins TRBV20-1 and TRBJ1-1; D unclear. The CDR3 runs 12 residues. V was trimmed by 5 bases and J by 4 bases, leaving 11 bases between them. CDR1 and CDR2 from the germline V gene are DFQATT and SNEGSKA (reference sequence). CDR3 in amino acids: CSAGLSLTEAFF. CDR3 DNA sequence: TGCAGTGCTGGGCTTTCCCTCACTGAAGCTTTCTTT.

This clone was counted at least ten times. The rearrangement uses TRBV4-1 and TRBJ1-2, with D possibly matching TRBD1 (5 bases). Germline-derived CDR1 and CDR2 are MGHRA and YSYEKL. There are 16 residues in the CDR3. V was pared by 3 bases and J by 4 bases, with 18 bases between. The CDR3 protein is CASSQDSRDDIYGYTF. The CDR3 DNA sequence: TGCGCCAGCAGCCAGGATTCCCGGGACGACATCTATGGCTACACCTTC.

This clone was seen many times. The V and J genes are TRBV6-4 and TRBJ2-3; D might be TRBD1 (6 bases). Deletions cut 0 bases from V and 4 bases from J, with 8 bases between. The CDR3 is 14 amino acids. CDR1 and CDR2 from the germline V gene are MRHNA and SNTAGT. CDR3 sequence reads: CASSDSQGPDTQYF. The CDR3 DNA sequence: TGTGCCAGCAGTGACTCGCAGGGGCCAGATACGCAGTATTTT.

This clone was observed many times. Other DNA sequences from this sample encode an identical CDR3 as well. CDR3 sequence: CASSPQLGRTEAFF. In nucleotides, the CDR3 is TGCGCCAGCAGCCCACAACTGGGGAGGACTGAAGCTTTCTTT. V usage is TRBV4-1 and J usage is TRBJ1-1, with D unresolved. CDR1 and CDR2 from the germline V gene are MGHRA and YSYEKL. V lost 4 bases, J lost 5 bases, and 14 bases lay in between. This CDR3 comprises 14 residues.